The 26 T cell receptor beta chains given below trace back to one sample, sequenced in a study of regulatory T cells in long-lasting Graves disease. This sample's time point: newly diagnosed GD, antithyroid drugs for less than 3 months. The TCR library was prepared using RNA isolated from PBMCs. The authors built TCR beta libraries using iRepertoire HTBI primers and Arm-PCR of CDR3 regions. Each CDR3 protein is one row after TCRdb ran MiXCR on the multiplex PCR reads. Here the sample spans hundreds of thousands of distinct CDR3 sequences, about 13% being singletons. This sample also belongs to another study, concerning T cells in Graves' hyperthyroidism and ophthalmopathy.

The sample in question was peripheral blood mononuclear cells (PBMCs), obtained at new diagnosis, from a patient treated with antithyroid drugs. These receptors were obtained from a man aged 25-45 years with Graves disease.

On this clonotype itself: A much larger clone sits a single nucleotide away, making a read error possible. The V gene is TRBV28, the J gene TRBJ2-1; TRBD1 is a possible D gene (6 bases). Per the germline V gene, CDR1 is MDHEN and CDR2 is SYDVKM. Trimming took off 6 bases at V and 13 bases at J, with 19 bases between the two ends. The CDR3 is 13 residues long. The CDR3 here is CASSPGHLETQFF. As DNA, the CDR3 is TGTGCCAGCAGCCCGGGACATTTGGAGACCCAGTTCTTC.

The V call is TRBV6-5, the J call TRBJ2-3, with D possibly being TRBD2 (6 bases). V lost 2 bases, J lost 4 bases, and 16 bases lay in between. CDR1 is MNHEY, CDR2 SVGAGI, per germline. This CDR3 has 16 amino acids. CDR3 region: CASSYGRGPSPDTQYF. Written as DNA, the CDR3 is TGTGCCAGCAGTTACGGGCGGGGCCCATCCCCAGATACGCAGTATTTT.

This clonotype was recorded a few times. V and J are TRBV19 and TRBJ2-2; 9 positions agree with TRBD1. V lost 5 bases and J lost 5; bases outside the gene matches: 6. The CDR3 has 15 residues. Looked up from germline, CDR1 is LNHDA and CDR2 is SQIVND (reference sequence). The DNA of the CDR3 is TGTGCCAGTAGTTCCACAGGGGGCGCAACCGGGGAGCTGTTTTTT. It specifies CASSSTGGATGELFF. Combining the CDR3 with reference TRBV19 and TRBJ2-2 gives the whole variable domain DGGITQSPKYLFRKEGQNVTLSCEQNLNHDAMYWYRQDPGQGLRLIYYSQIVNDFQKGDIAEGYSVSREKKESFPLTVTSAQKNPTAFYLCASSSTGGATGELFFGEGSRLTVL.

This clonotype was recorded at least ten times. One end of the junction fails to match germline, which may point to a read error. This chain joins TRBV2 and TRBJ1-1; D is unclear. Per germline, CDR1 SNHLY and CDR2 FYNNEI. CDR3 size: 14 residues. The CDR3 loop is CASREGGADTEAFF. CDR3 nucleotide sequence: TGTGCCAGCAGGGAAGGAGGTGCGGACACTGAAGCTTTCTTT.

This clonotype was observed a handful of times. The chain recombines TRBV30 with TRBJ2-4; D is ambiguous. CDR1 and CDR2 from the germline V gene are GTSNPN and SVGIG (reference sequence). The CDR3 spans 14 residues. The V gene lost 1 base and the J gene lost 0 bases, with 7 bases spanning the gap. CDR3 residues: CAWSETEAKNIQYF. The CDR3 DNA sequence: TGTGCCTGGAGTGAAACAGAAGCCAAAAACATTCAGTACTTC.

This rearrangement joins TRBV24-1 to TRBJ1-2; 7 nucleotides match TRBD1. CDR3 length: 12 amino acids. Losses at the gene ends were 9 bases for V and 6 bases for J; bases not matched to a gene: 6. CDR1 KGHDR and CDR2 SFDVKD come from the germline V gene. The CDR3 sequence is CATSRGEDGYTF. CDR3 nucleotides: TGTGCCACCTCCAGGGGGGAGGATGGCTACACCTTC.

The chain recombines TRBV10-3 with TRBJ2-7, with a tentative D call TRBD2 (6 bases). This CDR3 is built from 15 residues. From germline, CDR1 is ENHRY and CDR2 SYGVKD. Trimming left V 3 bases short and J 0 bases short, with 12 bases between. CDR3 loop: CAISDPGLTSYEQYF. The CDR3 coding sequence is TGTGCCATCAGTGATCCGGGACTTACCTCCTACGAGCAGTACTTC.

This chain uses TRBV30 with TRBJ1-4, with D maybe TRBD1 (5 bases). V was cut by 7 bases and J by 9 bases, with 18 bases left in between. Germline V lookup: CDR1 GTSNPN, CDR2 SVGIG (reference sequence). CDR3 length equals 13 residues. CDR3 sequence reads: CALGLGMGQKLFF. CDR3 nucleotides: TGTGCCTTGGGACTCGGGATGGGGCAAAAACTGTTTTTT. The full variable domain, its missing parts supplied by reference TRBV30 and TRBJ1-4, is SQTIHQWPATLVQPVGSPLSLECTVEGTSNPNLYWYRQAAGRGLQLLFYSVGIGQISSEVPQNLSASRPQDRQFILSSKKLLLSDSGFYLCALGLGMGQKLFFGSGTQLSVL.

In regard to this clonotype: Just one base apart from a much larger clone, this may be a read error. The J gene is TRBJ2-1, the V gene TRBV7-8, with D possibly TRBD1 on 5 matching bases. Looked up from germline, CDR1 is SGHVS and CDR2 is FQNEAQ. Trimming took off 5 bases at V and 10 bases at J, with 18 bases between the two ends. CDR3 size: 14 residues. CDR3 in DNA: TGTGCCAGCAGCCTCAGCCCCTGGGGCTACGAGCAGTTCTTC. Translating gives CASSLSPWGYEQFF.

This clonotype has a count of ten or more. This sequence joins TRBV5-1 and TRBJ1-1; 8 bases are a match to TRBD1. Germline-derived CDR1 and CDR2 are SGHRS and YFSETQ. This CDR3 spans 14 amino acids. Trimming at V came to 3 bases and at J to 2 bases, leaving 3 bases not matched to a gene. CDR3 DNA: TGCGCCAGCAGCTGGGGGACAGGAAACACTGAAGCTTTCTTT. Protein sequence: CASSWGTGNTEAFF.

The V call is TRBV20-1, the J call TRBJ2-2; 8 bases agree with TRBD2. The CDR3 is 16 amino acids. Trimming took 3 bases from V and 5 from J; bases not matched to a gene: 11. Germline V gene data show CDR1 as DFQATT and CDR2 as SNEGSKA (reference sequence). This CDR3 reads CSARPLGGRRTGELFF. CDR3 sequence (DNA): TGCAGTGCTAGGCCCCTTGGCGGGAGGCGAACCGGGGAGCTGTTTTTT.

J is TRBJ2-5 and V is TRBV12-3 or TRBV12-4, with a possible D match to TRBD2 (5 bases). The V and J ends lost 4 bases and 5 bases respectively, with 11 bases between them. The CDR3 runs 13 residues. For the CDR3, the DNA is TGTGCCAGCAGTTACGGCGGACTGGAGACCCAGTACTTC. Translation gives CASSYGGLETQYF.

A note on this clonotype: A read error may explain this, as a much larger clone is one base away. V is TRBV7-3 and J is TRBJ2-3; D is ambiguous. Trimming stripped 3 bases from V and 1 base from J, with 8 bases between. The germline V gene has CDR1 SGHTA and CDR2 FQGTGA. The CDR3 contains 14 residues. The CDR3 loop is CASSFKWGTDTQYF. The CDR3 nucleotides are TGTGCCAGCAGCTTCAAGTGGGGCACAGATACGCAGTATTTT.

This clonotype showed up just a few times. DNA for the CDR3: TGCAGCGCTAGGGACGGAAATTCACCCCTCCACTTT. It encodes CSARDGNSPLHF. This sequence joins TRBV29-1 and TRBJ1-6; tentative D call: TRBD1 (5 bases). This CDR3 comprises 12 residues. The V gene's germline CDR1 is SQVTM and CDR2 ANQGSEA. Trimming left V 7 bases short and J 7 bases short, with 11 bases between.

This clonotype has a handful of counts. This rearrangement joins TRBV5-4 to TRBJ2-6; D is unresolved. V dropped 5 bases and J dropped 1 base, with 10 bases sitting between them. This CDR3 comprises 15 residues. Germline CDR1 SGHNT, CDR2 YYREEE (reference sequence). This CDR3 reads CASSRQDSGANVLTF. The CDR3 bases are TGTGCCAGCAGTCGCCAGGATTCTGGGGCCAACGTCCTGACTTTC.

This clonotype occurred many times. The chain is built from TRBV27 and TRBJ2-1; 10 positions agree with TRBD2. Looked up from germline, CDR1 is MNHEY and CDR2 is SMNVEV (reference sequence). The CDR3 loop spans 15 amino acids. Germline trimming cut 4 bases from V and 7 bases from J; bases unmatched to any gene: 7. The CDR3 DNA reads TGTGCCAGCAGTTCCCTAGCGGGAGTCGTTAATGAGCAGTTCTTC. Protein: CASSSLAGVVNEQFF.

In its sample, this clonotype was seen many times. The CDR3 region is CSANVGGGGSGELFF. The CDR3 bases are TGCAGTGCTAACGTAGGGGGAGGGGGTTCCGGGGAGCTGTTTTTT. The chain uses TRBV20-1 and TRBJ2-2; maybe TRBD2 (7 bases). CDR3 size: 15 residues. Per germline, CDR1 DFQATT and CDR2 SNEGSKA (reference sequence). V lost 4 bases and J 6 bases, leaving 18 bases between the germline ends.

In this sample, this clonotype turned up many times. The chain links TRBV29-1 to TRBJ2-7, with D possibly matching TRBD2 (6 bases). This CDR3 comprises 13 residues. CDR1 SQVTM and CDR2 ANQGSEA come from the germline V gene. Deletions cut 7 bases from V and 2 bases from J, with 15 bases between. Written as DNA, the CDR3 is TGCAGCGCCGAGAAGGAGGGCACCTACGAGCAGTACTTC. Protein product: CSAEKEGTYEQYF.

This clonotype was seen more than once but under ten times. The DNA is omitted, as the CDR3 cannot be located on it reliably, and the CDR3 follows TCRdb's listing. The CDR3 sequence is CASRGWGAGTGELVF. The chain uses TRBV6-2 or TRBV6-3 and TRBJ2-2; the DNA was not used to check the table's D call, TRBD1. The CDR3 spans 15 amino acids, including both terminal residues. Germline V gene data show CDR1 as MNHEY and CDR2 as SVGEGT.

The V and J genes are TRBV19 and TRBJ2-3; 7 bases map to TRBD1. This CDR3 comprises 15 residues. Losses at the gene ends were 8 bases for V and 0 bases for J; bases not matched to a gene: 8. Germline loops: CDR1 LNHDA, CDR2 SQIVND (reference sequence). The CDR3 loop is CASYTGDSSTDTQYF. CDR3 nucleotide sequence: TGTGCCAGTTACACAGGGGATTCTAGCACAGATACGCAGTATTTT.

V and J are TRBV4-1 and TRBJ1-2, with a tentative D call TRBD1 (6 bases). Trimming cost V 0 bases and J 8 bases, with 19 bases left between them. The CDR3 loop spans 16 amino acids. Germline V gene sequence: CDR1 MGHRA, CDR2 YSYEKL. The CDR3 DNA reads as TGCGCCAGCAGCCAAGACCCGCGGGGGGCGTGGTACGGCTACACCTTC. Its translation is CASSQDPRGAWYGYTF.

This clonotype was counted once. This sequence joins TRBV5-1 and TRBJ2-7; TRBD1 might be the D (6 bases). In germline, CDR1 is SGHRS, CDR2 YFSETQ. V gave up 3 bases and J gave up 2 bases, with 18 bases separating them. CDR3 length equals 16 residues. DNA of the CDR3: TGCGCCAGCAGCTCTCCGTCGGACAGCTACACCTACGAGCAGTACTTC. Translation gives CASSSPSDSYTYEQYF.

The table lists this clonotype with a few counts. The chain is built from TRBV3-1 and TRBJ2-1; 13 bases agree with TRBD2. Trimming cost V 2 bases and J 6 bases; bases outside gene matches: 4. The CDR3 sequence is 16 residues long. Germline V lookup: CDR1 LGHDT, CDR2 YNNKEL (reference sequence). CDR3 sequence: CASSQPGTSGINEQFF. The CDR3 bases are TGTGCCAGCAGCCAACCCGGGACTAGCGGGATCAATGAGCAGTTCTTC.

This clonotype has ten or more counts. The chain combines TRBV5-6 with TRBJ2-5; 10 bases are a match to TRBD1. The J segment lost 5 bases and the V segment lost 3 bases, leaving 7 bases of the junction unmatched. Per the germline V gene, CDR1 is SGHDT and CDR2 is YYEEEE. The CDR3 covers 15 residues. CDR3 in DNA: TGTGCCAGCAGCTCCTGGGACAGGGGTTGGGAGACCCAGTACTTC. It specifies CASSSWDRGWETQYF. Variable domain in full (rest from reference TRBV5-6 and TRBJ2-5): DAGVTQSPTHLIKTRGQQVTLRCSPKSGHDTVSWYQQALGQGPQFIFQYYEEEERQRGNFPDRFSGHQFPNYSSELNVNALLLGDSALYLCASSSWDRGWETQYFGPGTRLLVL.

This clonotype appeared many times. The V and J genes are TRBV7-9 and TRBJ2-5; no reliable D call. Deletions cut 4 bases from V and 0 bases from J, with 6 bases between. The V gene's germline CDR1 is SEHNR and CDR2 FQNEAQ (reference sequence). The CDR3 sequence is 13 residues long. CDR3 DNA: TGTGCCAGCAGCTCGGTGTACCAAGAGACCCAGTACTTC. Its translation is CASSSVYQETQYF.

With respect to this clonotype: One base separates it from a far larger clone, so it is likely a read error. The chain joins TRBV9 to TRBJ1-1, with D perhaps matching TRBD1 (5 bases). The CDR3 extends over 14 amino acids. Germline loops: CDR1 SGDLS, CDR2 YYNGEE. The CDR3 DNA is TGTGCCAGCAGTTTAGCTGGACTAGGGACTGGAGCTTTCTTT. Translated, it gives CASSLAGLGTGAFF. The full variable domain, with the rest looked up from reference TRBV9 and TRBJ1-1, is DSGVTQTPKHLITATGQRVTLRCSPRSGDLSVYWYQQSLDQGLQFLIQYYNGEERAKGNILERFSAQQFPDLHSELNLSSLELGDSALYFCASSLAGLGTGAFFGQGTRLTVV.